A single sample gave rise to the 26 T cell receptor beta chains below, sequenced in a study of shared clonotypes between healthy human individuals. Generated by immunoSEQ multiplex PCR, the TCRdb table keeps only in-frame clones and is missing some. The table lists around 1.6 million clones, nearly 99% of them singletons. The source material was naive CD4+ T cells sorted from blood. The subset: CD45RA+ positively selected. These receptors originate from a young man in good health.

Here the CDR3 DNA reads TGCGCCAGCAAGAACAGGGGTGATCCGGGGGGTAGGACTAGCGGATTCTACGAGCAGTACTTC. Its translation: CASKNRGDPGGRTSGFYEQYF. V and J are TRBV10-2 and TRBJ2-7, with TRBD2 matching 10 bases. This CDR3 has 21 residues. Germline values: CDR1 WSHSY, CDR2 SAAADI. V lost 7 bases and J lost 3; bases outside the gene matches: 27.

This chain joins TRBV30 and TRBJ1-4, with D unresolved. CDR1 GTSNPN and CDR2 SVGIG come from the germline V gene (reference sequence). Trimming cost V 3 bases and J 14 bases, with 25 bases left between them. The CDR3 length is 15 residues. The CDR3 is CAWSSLRVQSKNLFF. CDR3 DNA sequence: TGTGCCTGGAGCTCGCTAAGGGTCCAGAGCAAGAACCTGTTTTTT.

The chain combines TRBV29-1 with TRBJ2-2; D is undetermined. The germline gives CDR1 SQVTM, CDR2 ANQGSEA. The CDR3 extends over 13 amino acids. The V gene lost 1 base and the J gene lost 3 bases, with 6 bases spanning the gap. CDR3 DNA sequence: TGCAGCGTTGAAGTCAGTCACACCGGGGAGCTGTTTTTT. Translation: CSVEVSHTGELFF.

The rearrangement joins TRBV28 to TRBJ1-5; D is undetermined. Germline V gene sequence: CDR1 MDHEN, CDR2 SYDVKM. CDR3 length equals 15 residues. V was pared by 3 bases and J by 1 base, with 10 bases between. The CDR3 reads CASSLDAASNQPQHF. The CDR3, as DNA: TGTGCCAGCAGTTTGGACGCGGCGAGCAATCAGCCCCAGCATTTT.

V is TRBV19 and J is TRBJ1-1; no clear D. CDR1 and CDR2 (germline): LNHDA, SQIVND (reference sequence). This CDR3 region has 13 residues. Trimming took off 3 bases at V and 1 base at J, with 6 bases between the two ends. CDR3 amino acids: CASSIAQNTEAFF. In DNA form, the CDR3 reads TGTGCCAGTAGTATCGCGCAGAACACTGAAGCTTTCTTT.

This rearrangement joins TRBV18 to TRBJ2-1, with no clear D. V was trimmed by 5 bases and J by 8 bases, leaving 7 bases between them. The germline gives CDR1 KGHSH, CDR2 LQKENI. There are 11 residues in the CDR3. DNA for the CDR3: TGTGCCAGCTCAGGACGGGATGAGCAGTTCTTC. It codes for CASSGRDEQFF.

The chain links TRBV5-1 to TRBJ1-4; maybe TRBD1 (5 bases). V shed 3 bases and J shed 8 bases, with 14 bases lying between them. CDR1 and CDR2 (germline): SGHRS, YFSETQ. CDR3 length: 14 amino acids. CDR3 nucleotide sequence: TGCGCCAGCAGCTCCTCCGGGACCTACGAAAAACTGTTTTTT. Its translation: CASSSSGTYEKLFF.

The V call is TRBV27, the J call TRBJ1-5; weak D call: TRBD1 (6 bases). Germline assignment: CDR1 MNHEY and CDR2 SMNVEV (reference sequence). The CDR3 length is 14 residues. Deletions cut 5 bases from V and 9 bases from J, with 17 bases between. The CDR3 protein is CASSTTGGNMPQHF. CDR3 nucleotides: TGTGCCAGCAGTACGACGGGGGGCAATATGCCCCAGCATTTT.

The V call is TRBV4-3, the J call TRBJ2-7; 11 nucleotides match TRBD1. Germline assignment: CDR1 LGHNA and CDR2 YSLEER. The CDR3 contains 17 residues. V lost 1 base to trimming and J lost 2 bases; unmatched junction nucleotides: 7. CDR3 residues: CASSQVLPGQGAYEQYF. The CDR3 DNA reads as TGCGCCAGCAGCCAAGTTCTCCCGGGACAGGGGGCCTACGAGCAGTACTTC.

The chain employs TRBV11-1 and TRBJ2-7; D call uncertain. Germline V gene lookup returns CDR1 SGHAT and CDR2 FQDESV (reference sequence). This CDR3 comprises 12 residues. Trimming shortened V by 1 base and J by 3 bases, and 4 bases separated the two germline ends. CDR3 sequence: CASSLDGYEQYF. CDR3 nucleotides: TGTGCCAGCAGCTTAGACGGCTACGAGCAGTACTTC. Using reference TRBV11-1 and TRBJ2-7 for the parts outside the CDR3, the full variable domain is EAEVAQSPRYKITEKSQAVAFWCDPISGHATLYWYRQILGQGPELLVQFQDESVVDDSQLPKDRFSAERLKGVDSTLKIQPAELGDSAMYLCASSLDGYEQYFGPGTRLTVT.

The genes are TRBV27 and TRBJ2-3; 8 nucleotides line up with TRBD2. The germline V gene encodes CDR1 MNHEY and CDR2 SMNVEV (reference sequence). The CDR3 consists of 16 residues. With V trimmed by 7 bases and J by 2 bases, 11 bases remained unmatched. The CDR3 protein is CASKTLAGRFTDTQYF. The DNA of the CDR3 is TGTGCCAGCAAAACGCTAGCGGGCCGCTTCACAGATACGCAGTATTTT.

This rearrangement joins TRBV27 to TRBJ2-1; the match to TRBD2 covers 12 bases. The CDR3 is 19 amino acids. Trimming at V came to 6 bases and at J to 6 bases, leaving 18 bases not matched to a gene. Germline assignment: CDR1 MNHEY and CDR2 SMNVEV (reference sequence). CDR3 sequence reads: CASSRGARLAGVIGNEQFF. As DNA, the CDR3 is TGTGCCAGCAGCCGAGGGGCGAGACTAGCGGGAGTTATAGGCAATGAGCAGTTCTTC.

The V call is TRBV7-6, the J call TRBJ1-2; TRBD1 aligns across 7 bases. Germline V gives CDR1 SGHVS, CDR2 FNYEAQ. The CDR3 runs 18 residues. V dropped 1 base and J dropped 0; count of bases not matched to a gene: 11. The CDR3 region has the DNA TGTGCCAGCAGCTTAGTGCAATCAGGGGGTGCATCTAACTATGGCTACACCTTC. This gives the protein CASSLVQSGGASNYGYTF.

V is TRBV28 and J is TRBJ2-7; D unresolved. This CDR3 comprises 14 residues. V gave up 6 bases and J gave up 0 bases, with 12 bases separating them. Germline values: CDR1 MDHEN, CDR2 SYDVKM. The CDR3 protein is CASRRALSSYEQYF. The CDR3 DNA reads as TGTGCCAGCAGACGGGCCCTCAGCTCCTACGAGCAGTACTTC. Variable domain in full (rest from reference TRBV28 and TRBJ2-7): DVKVTQSSRYLVKRTGEKVFLECVQDMDHENMFWYRQDPGLGLRLIYFSYDVKMKEKGDIPEGYSVSREKKERFSLILESASTNQTSMYLCASRRALSSYEQYFGPGTRLTVT.

The chain links TRBV7-3 to TRBJ2-4; 9 nucleotides agree with TRBD1. Germline V gives CDR1 SGHTA, CDR2 FQGTGA. The CDR3 spans 15 residues. With V trimmed by 6 bases and J by 7 bases, 10 bases remained unmatched. CDR3 region: CASRSTGTGNNIQYF. CDR3 in DNA: TGTGCCAGCAGGTCAACCGGGACAGGGAATAACATTCAGTACTTC.

The genes are TRBV15 and TRBJ2-7, with a weak D call TRBD2 (5 bases). The germline V and J ends were trimmed by 1 base and 2 bases, with 15 bases remaining between them. Germline CDR1 is LNHNV and CDR2 is YYDKDF (reference sequence). The CDR3 length is 16 residues. The CDR3 is CATSRVGSGAPYEQYF. The CDR3 region has the DNA TGTGCCACCAGCAGAGTAGGAAGCGGAGCTCCCTACGAGCAGTACTTC.

The J gene is TRBJ1-2, the V gene TRBV9; D unclear. With 0 bases removed from V and 8 bases from J, the gap between germline ends came to 14 bases. The CDR3 is 14 amino acids. Germline CDR1 and CDR2: SGDLS and YYNGEE. CDR3 nucleotides: TGTGCCAGCAGCGTAGAAGGCCGCCTGGGGGGCTACACCTTC. This codes for CASSVEGRLGGYTF. Looking up the rest from reference TRBV9 and TRBJ1-2 gives the full variable domain: DSGVTQTPKHLITATGQRVTLRCSPRSGDLSVYWYQQSLDQGLQFLIQYYNGEERAKGNILERFSAQQFPDLHSELNLSSLELGDSALYFCASSVEGRLGGYTFGSGTRLTVV.

The CDR3 DNA is TGCGCCAGCAGCCGTCTAGGCATGGGGAAAAACATTCAGTACTTC. This gives the protein CASSRLGMGKNIQYF. This rearrangement joins TRBV5-1 to TRBJ2-4; D not certain. This CDR3 spans 15 amino acids. The V gene lost 4 bases and the J gene lost 4 bases, with 15 bases spanning the gap. Germline V gene lookup returns CDR1 SGHRS and CDR2 YFSETQ.

The rearrangement joins TRBV5-4 to TRBJ2-3, with 8 positions matching TRBD2. Germline V gives CDR1 SGHNT, CDR2 YYREEE (reference sequence). V was pared by 4 bases and J by 1 base, with 5 bases of the junction left unmatched. CDR3 size: 15 residues. CDR3 bases: TGTGCCAGCAGCCGGACAGCGGGAGGCACAGATACGCAGTATTTT. It codes for CASSRTAGGTDTQYF.

V and J are TRBV9 and TRBJ2-7; 8 bases match TRBD2. Germline CDR1 is SGDLS and CDR2 is YYNGEE. Unmatched junction bases numbered 7, after V lost 2 bases and J lost 6 bases. The length of the CDR3 is 14 residues. The CDR3 here is CASSVSGSPGEQYF. CDR3 DNA: TGTGCCAGCAGCGTGAGCGGGAGCCCGGGCGAGCAGTACTTC.

This chain uses TRBV6-1 with TRBJ1-1, with TRBD1 identical over 11 bases. The CDR3 extends over 15 amino acids. Germline V gives CDR1 MNHNS, CDR2 SASEGT. J lost 8 bases, V lost 3 bases, and 8 bases had no gene match. This CDR3 is CASSDGQGALFEAFF. The CDR3 nucleotides are TGTGCCAGCAGTGACGGACAGGGGGCTTTATTCGAAGCTTTCTTT.

The chain recombines TRBV28 with TRBJ2-2; 9 bases are shared with TRBD2. The V and J ends lost 5 bases and 6 bases, in that order; junction bases with no gene match: 7. This CDR3 spans 15 amino acids. Looked up from germline, CDR1 is MDHEN and CDR2 is SYDVKM. The CDR3 DNA reads as TGTGCCAGCAGTGTCCGGACTAGCGCGGCCGGGGAGCTGTTTTTT. Its translation is CASSVRTSAAGELFF.

The V and J genes are TRBV10-3 and TRBJ2-3; TRBD1 aligns across 7 bases. This CDR3 is built from 13 residues. Germline V lookup: CDR1 ENHRY, CDR2 SYGVKD. V was pared by 10 bases and J by 3 bases, with 7 bases of the junction left unmatched. The CDR3 loop reads CATGTANTDTQYF. The CDR3 coding sequence is TGTGCCACCGGGACAGCAAATACAGATACGCAGTATTTT.

The rearrangement links TRBV18 to TRBJ1-1, with unresolved D. There are 15 residues in the CDR3. Trimming took off 2 bases at V and 1 base at J, with 11 bases between the two ends. Looked up from germline, CDR1 is KGHSH and CDR2 is LQKENI. CDR3 DNA: TGTGCCAGCTCACCAATGTCTAGATCGAACACTGAAGCTTTCTTT. Protein sequence: CASSPMSRSNTEAFF.

About this clone itself: Other DNA variants within this sample encode the same CDR3. V gene TRBV5-6 combines with J gene TRBJ2-3; no clear D gene. The CDR3 has 14 residues. Trimming left V 1 base short and J 2 bases short, with 8 bases between. The germline V gene has CDR1 SGHDT and CDR2 YYEEEE. Here the CDR3 reads CASSLRRVTDTQYF. CDR3 DNA sequence: TGTGCCAGCAGCTTGCGTCGGGTCACAGATACGCAGTATTTT.

The chain links TRBV5-6 to TRBJ2-6; 10 nucleotides line up with TRBD2. V shed 8 bases, J shed 3 bases, and the junction held 5 bases outside the gene matches. Germline V CDR1 and CDR2: SGHDT, YYEEEE. CDR3 length: 15 amino acids. CDR3 loop: CASHLAGGGANVLTF. In DNA, the CDR3 is TGTGCCAGTCATTTAGCGGGAGGTGGGGCCAACGTCCTGACTTTC.